A single sample is the source of the 24 T cell receptor beta chains below, sequenced in a study of cytomegalovirus exposure and HLA in healthy donors. The PCR had 60 Vbeta and 13 Jbeta primers. Method: immunoSEQ multiplex PCR; TCRdb's copy keeps in-frame clones and lacks some. The sample is made up of approximately 110,000 clones, and the top ten hold over 0.8% of it. Source material: PBMCs. The receptors stem from a man aged 18 to 35 in good health and CMV-seronegative.

This rearrangement joins TRBV10-3 to TRBJ2-1; a weak D match, TRBD1 (5 bases). The V and J ends lost 6 bases and 5 bases respectively, with 8 bases between them. The CDR3 has 12 residues. Germline V CDR1 and CDR2: ENHRY, SYGVKD. The CDR3 DNA reads as TGTGCCATCAGCGGACAAAACAATGAGCAGTTCTTC. As protein: CAISGQNNEQFF.

The CDR3 reads CASSRDSTGELFF. Written as DNA, the CDR3 is TGTGCCAGCAGTCGAGACAGCACCGGGGAGCTGTTTTTT. This sequence joins TRBV6-6 and TRBJ2-2; D perhaps matches TRBD1 (5 bases). Germline lookup yields CDR1 MNHNY and CDR2 SVGAGI (reference sequence). The CDR3 has 13 residues. Trimming took 5 bases from V and 4 from J, leaving 8 bases between them.

The rearrangement links TRBV7-2 to TRBJ2-2, with D hard to call. Trimming left V 1 base short and J 0 bases short, with 3 bases between. Germline V gene data show CDR1 as SGHTA and CDR2 as FQGNSA. The CDR3 spans 14 residues. The CDR3 DNA reads as TGTGCCAGCAGCTTAGTCTCGAACACCGGGGAGCTGTTTTTT. Its protein product is CASSLVSNTGELFF.

V gene TRBV19 combines with J gene TRBJ1-5; perhaps TRBD1 as D (5 bases). The CDR3 totals 16 residues. Trimming removed 1 base at V and 0 bases at J, with 10 bases between. CDR1 LNHDA and CDR2 SQIVND come from the germline V gene (reference sequence). The CDR3 spells CASSIGGGYSNQPQHF. CDR3 nucleotide sequence: TGTGCCAGTAGTATAGGGGGGGGGTATAGCAATCAGCCCCAGCATTTT.

This sequence joins TRBV4-1 and TRBJ2-7; 10 bases map to TRBD2. The CDR3 is 15 amino acids. V lost 3 bases, J lost 3 bases, and 5 bases stayed unmatched. CDR1 and CDR2 from the germline V gene are MGHRA and YSYEKL. The CDR3 region is CASSQSSGRIYEQYF. The CDR3 DNA reads as TGCGCCAGCAGCCAGAGTAGCGGGAGGATCTACGAGCAGTACTTC.

The V gene is TRBV5-1, the J gene TRBJ1-1; the D is unclear. The V gene's germline CDR1 is SGHRS and CDR2 YFSETQ. The CDR3 has 14 residues. The V and J ends lost 5 bases and 1 base respectively, with 12 bases between them. The CDR3 loop reads CASRKWEGNTEAFF. CDR3 in DNA: TGCGCCAGCAGAAAATGGGAGGGGAACACTGAAGCTTTCTTT.

The chain recombines TRBV7-2 with TRBJ2-7, with a possible D match to TRBD1 (5 bases). Trimming pared 4 bases from V and 5 bases from J, leaving 12 bases between. CDR1 and CDR2 (germline): SGHTA, FQGNSA. The CDR3 consists of 13 residues. CDR3 nucleotide sequence: TGTGCCAGCAGCTCGGATCCAGGGAACGAGCAGTACTTC. This codes for CASSSDPGNEQYF.

V is TRBV5-1 and J is TRBJ1-1, with 7 bases lining up with TRBD1. Trimming at V came to 3 bases and at J to 4 bases, leaving 3 bases not matched to a gene. The CDR3 consists of 13 residues. From germline, CDR1 is SGHRS and CDR2 YFSETQ. CDR3 in amino acids: CASSWGQITEAFF. CDR3 nucleotides: TGCGCCAGCAGCTGGGGACAGATCACTGAAGCTTTCTTT. Using reference TRBV5-1 and TRBJ1-1 for the parts outside the CDR3, the full variable domain is KAGVTQTPRYLIKTRGQQVTLSCSPISGHRSVSWYQQTPGQGLQFLFEYFSETQRNKGNFPGRFSGRQFSNSRSEMNVSTLELGDSALYLCASSWGQITEAFFGQGTRLTVV.

This chain uses TRBV5-1 with TRBJ2-7; 7 nucleotides agree with TRBD1. CDR1 SGHRS and CDR2 YFSETQ come from the germline V gene. V was clipped by 1 base and J by 1 base; unmatched bases: 8. The CDR3 has 16 amino acids. The CDR3 nucleotides read TGCGCCAGCAGCTTGACAGGGGCGTCGATATCCTACGAGCAGTACTTC. Encoded protein: CASSLTGASISYEQYF. The variable domain in full, with the rest retrieved from reference TRBV5-1 and TRBJ2-7, is KAGVTQTPRYLIKTRGQQVTLSCSPISGHRSVSWYQQTPGQGLQFLFEYFSETQRNKGNFPGRFSGRQFSNSRSEMNVSTLELGDSALYLCASSLTGASISYEQYFGPGTRLTVT.

The J gene is TRBJ2-2, the V gene TRBV2; 9 nucleotides agree with TRBD2. V lost 6 bases, J lost 1 base, and 3 bases stayed unmatched. This CDR3 contains 15 residues. Germline lookup yields CDR1 SNHLY and CDR2 FYNNEI. In DNA, the CDR3 is TGTGCCAGCAGAGCACTAGCGGGGAACACCGGGGAGCTGTTTTTT. This codes for CASRALAGNTGELFF.

This chain joins TRBV4-2 and TRBJ2-1, with TRBD2 identical over 12 bases. Germline CDR1 and CDR2: LGHNA and YNFKEQ. The CDR3 consists of 15 residues. Trimming cost V 2 bases and J 7 bases; bases outside gene matches: 3. CDR3 amino acids: CASSQLAGGLNEQFF. CDR3 DNA: TGTGCCAGCAGCCAACTAGCGGGGGGGCTGAATGAGCAGTTCTTC.

The chain recombines TRBV19 with TRBJ2-3; 13 bases map to TRBD2. Trimming cost V 1 base and J 6 bases; bases outside gene matches: 4. This CDR3 has 16 residues. Germline CDR1 reads LNHDA; CDR2 reads SQIVND (reference sequence). The CDR3 sequence: CASSIGLTSGGDTQYF. CDR3 coding DNA: TGTGCCAGTAGTATAGGTCTGACTAGCGGGGGGGATACGCAGTATTTT.

V is TRBV19 and J is TRBJ2-3; the D gene is possibly TRBD1 (6 bases). CDR1 is LNHDA and CDR2 is SQIVND in the germline V gene (reference sequence). The V gene lost 3 bases and the J gene lost 4 bases, with 17 bases spanning the gap. The CDR3 contains 16 residues. CDR3 sequence: CASSILRTAASDTQYF. Here the CDR3 DNA reads TGTGCCAGTAGTATCCTAAGGACAGCGGCCTCAGATACGCAGTATTTT.

V usage is TRBV27 and J usage is TRBJ2-7; 9 bases fit TRBD1. V was clipped by 6 bases and J by 2 bases; unmatched bases: 8. The CDR3 length is 15 residues. The germline V gene encodes CDR1 MNHEY and CDR2 SMNVEV (reference sequence). Here the CDR3 DNA reads TGTGCCAGCAGCTCCACAGGGGGCAGTGCCTACGAGCAGTACTTC. This translates into CASSSTGGSAYEQYF.

The V and J genes are TRBV12-2 and TRBJ1-1. TRBV12-2 is labeled a pseudogene. CDR3 size: 16 residues. The CDR3 DNA reads TGTGCAAGTCGCTTAGAGGGGGGGAAAGTTTTAACTGAAGCTTTCTTT. Translation gives CASRLEGGKVLTEAFF.

The chain recombines TRBV20-1 with TRBJ2-2; maybe TRBD1 (6 bases). V lost 6 bases to trimming and J lost 6 bases, with 8 bases between them. CDR3 size: 11 residues. Germline V CDR1 and CDR2: DFQATT, SNEGSKA (reference sequence). The CDR3 DNA sequence: TGCAGTGCCAGGGGCCCCGGGGAGCTGTTTTTT. It encodes CSARGPGELFF.

The chain combines TRBV6-1 with TRBJ2-7; 7 nucleotides align to TRBD1. The CDR3 totals 14 residues. CDR1 and CDR2 (germline): MNHNS, SASEGT. With V trimmed by 6 bases and J by 4 bases, 9 bases remained unmatched. In nucleotides, the CDR3 is TGTGCCAGCAGGCCCTTTGACAGGGCGTACGAGCAGTACTTC. Amino acids: CASRPFDRAYEQYF.

This sequence joins TRBV7-2 and TRBJ2-3, with a possible D match to TRBD2 (5 bases). V was pared by 6 bases and J by 4 bases, with 11 bases between. CDR3 length: 13 residues. The V gene's germline CDR1 is SGHTA and CDR2 FQGNSA. The CDR3 DNA is TGTGCCAGCAGTAGAACTAGTCCAGATACGCAGTATTTT. It codes for CASSRTSPDTQYF.

The rearrangement joins TRBV19 to TRBJ2-2, with 12 bases that match TRBD1. With 3 bases clipped from V and 6 bases from J, the junction kept 2 bases outside the gene matches. Germline V gene lookup returns CDR1 LNHDA and CDR2 SQIVND (reference sequence). This CDR3 has 15 residues. The CDR3 sequence is CASSMGDRGPGELFF. The CDR3 DNA follows: TGTGCCAGTAGTATGGGGGACAGGGGGCCCGGGGAGCTGTTTTTT.

The chain is built from TRBV10-3 and TRBJ2-1; TRBD2 matches at 7 bases. CDR3 size: 13 residues. With V trimmed by 2 bases and J by 9 bases, 4 bases remained unmatched. CDR1 ENHRY and CDR2 SYGVKD come from the germline V gene. CDR3 sequence reads: CAISEGGGGEQFF. The CDR3 coding sequence is TGTGCCATCAGTGAGGGGGGGGGAGGTGAGCAGTTCTTC.

This rearrangement joins TRBV29-1 to TRBJ1-1; 10 bases match TRBD1. The CDR3 has 13 amino acids. With V trimmed by 3 bases and J by 6 bases, 4 bases remained unmatched. Per the germline V gene, CDR1 is SQVTM and CDR2 is ANQGSEA. The CDR3 coding sequence is TGCAGCGTTGAGACAGGGGGCAGGGCTGAAGCTTTCTTT. Translation: CSVETGGRAEAFF.

The chain combines TRBV30 with TRBJ1-1; D remains unclear. The CDR3 contains 17 residues. V dropped 4 bases and J dropped 0 bases, with 21 bases sitting between them. Per the germline V gene, CDR1 is GTSNPN and CDR2 is SVGIG (reference sequence). CDR3 nucleotide sequence: TGTGCCTGGATAGGTGGGCGGAGGGATACAATGAACACTGAAGCTTTCTTT. The encoded protein is CAWIGGRRDTMNTEAFF.

The chain joins TRBV5-1 to TRBJ2-5; TRBD2 matches at 12 bases. The germline CDR1 and CDR2 sequences are SGHRS and YFSETQ. V shed 1 base and J 5 bases; nucleotides not matched to a gene: 3. CDR3 length equals 15 residues. The CDR3 bases are TGCGCCAGCAGCTTGACTAGCGGGAGGCAGGAGACCCAGTACTTC. It specifies CASSLTSGRQETQYF.

The chain carries TRBV6-1 and TRBJ2-3; D may be TRBD1 (5 bases). Germline CDR1 and CDR2: MNHNS and SASEGT. The V gene lost 4 bases and the J gene lost 2 bases, with 10 bases spanning the gap. The CDR3 is made up of 14 amino acids. Written as DNA, the CDR3 is TGTGCCAGCAGTGTACAGGTTTCCACAGATACGCAGTATTTT. It is translated as CASSVQVSTDTQYF.